A single sample is the source of the 28 T cell receptor beta chains below, sequenced in a study of shared clonotypes between healthy human individuals. The protocol was immunoSEQ multiplex PCR, while the TCRdb copy is restricted to in-frame clones and leaves out a portion. This sample yields some 500,000 clones, of which about 96% are seen a single time; approximately 0.067% belongs to the top ten. Sample: naive CD4+ T cells sorted from blood. Stated subset: CD45RA+ positively selected. The receptor set was obtained from a woman aged 25 to 39 in good health.

The CDR3 sequence: CATSRAAGTTPGTQYF. In DNA form, the CDR3 reads TGTGCCACCAGCAGGGCAGCCGGGACAACGCCGGGGACCCAGTACTTC. The chain links TRBV15 to TRBJ2-5; possible D gene TRBD1, 6 bases. Per the germline V gene, CDR1 is LNHNV and CDR2 is YYDKDF (reference sequence). The ends were cut back, 3 bases at V and 7 bases at J, with 21 bases in the middle. The CDR3 has 16 amino acids.

The V call is TRBV28, the J call TRBJ2-3, with TRBD1 identical over 7 bases. The CDR3 length is 15 residues. Germline assignment: CDR1 MDHEN and CDR2 SYDVKM. V shed 5 bases and J 7 bases; nucleotides not matched to a gene: 12. The chain's CDR3 is CASSQQDRKGHTQYF. Here the CDR3 DNA reads TGTGCCAGCAGTCAACAGGACAGGAAAGGGCATACGCAGTATTTT.

This clone was seen only once. The rearrangement links TRBV4-1 to TRBJ2-2; 11 nucleotides align to TRBD2. Germline CDR1 and CDR2: MGHRA and YSYEKL. This CDR3 spans 17 amino acids. Germline trimming cut 4 bases from V and 5 bases from J; bases unmatched to any gene: 9. The CDR3 sequence: CASSLGLTSGSTGELFF. DNA of the CDR3: TGCGCCAGCAGCCTGGGTTTAACTAGCGGGAGTACCGGGGAGCTGTTTTTT.

The J gene is TRBJ1-1, the V gene TRBV10-3, with a possible D match to TRBD1 (5 bases). The germline V gene encodes CDR1 ENHRY and CDR2 SYGVKD. V was shortened by 8 bases and J by 1 base, with 11 bases between the two germline ends. CDR3 length equals 13 residues. CDR3 protein: CAISPRENTEAFF. In DNA form, the CDR3 reads TGTGCCATCTCGCCCAGGGAGAACACTGAAGCTTTCTTT.

V is TRBV7-2 and J is TRBJ2-7, with 8 bases aligning to TRBD2. Trimming cost V 5 bases and J 2 bases; bases outside gene matches: 8. The CDR3 contains 15 residues. Germline CDR1 SGHTA, CDR2 FQGNSA. For the CDR3, the DNA is TGTGCCAGCAGCCCACGTAGCGGGACAACCTACGAGCAGTACTTC. The encoded protein is CASSPRSGTTYEQYF.

The chain carries TRBV6-5 and TRBJ2-3; D is ambiguous. CDR3 length: 11 residues. V lost 0 bases and J lost 7, with 2 bases in between. Germline-derived CDR1 and CDR2 are MNHEY and SVGAGI. The CDR3 reads CASSYSNTQYF. The CDR3 bases are TGTGCCAGCAGTTACTCGAATACGCAGTATTTT.

This sequence joins TRBV6-5 and TRBJ2-1, with D unclear. The CDR3 runs 15 residues. CDR1 and CDR2 (germline): MNHEY, SVGAGI. Trimming shortened V by 5 bases and J by 0 bases, and 11 bases separated the two germline ends. CDR3 protein: CASSALRSSYNEQFF. In nucleotides, the CDR3 is TGTGCCAGCAGTGCCCTCCGCAGCTCCTACAATGAGCAGTTCTTC.

This CDR3 reads CASSSQEGAYEQYF. CDR3 bases: TGTGCCAGCAGCTCTCAGGAGGGGGCCTACGAGCAGTACTTC. The chain has TRBV11-2 and TRBJ2-7, with D perhaps TRBD1 or TRBD2 (6 bases each). Trimming cost V 4 bases and J 2 bases, with 12 bases left between them. Germline lookup yields CDR1 SGHAT and CDR2 FQNNGV. This CDR3 is built from 14 residues. The complete variable domain, with remaining parts taken from reference TRBV11-2 and TRBJ2-7, reads EAGVAQSPRYKIIEKRQSVAFWCNPISGHATLYWYQQILGQGPKLLIQFQNNGVVDDSQLPKDRFSAERLKGVDSTLKIQPAKLEDSAVYLCASSSQEGAYEQYFGPGTRLTVT.

The chain uses TRBV5-1 and TRBJ1-1; 9 bases are a match to TRBD1. Germline CDR1 is SGHRS and CDR2 is YFSETQ. The CDR3 length is 14 residues. V trimming: 4 bases; J trimming: 4 bases; junction bases outside the gene matches: 5. The CDR3 DNA follows: TGCGCCAGCAGCCAGACAGGGGGACCCACTGAAGCTTTCTTT. Protein sequence: CASSQTGGPTEAFF.

The V call is TRBV5-6, the J call TRBJ1-5, with TRBD1 matching over 10 bases. The germline gives CDR1 SGHDT, CDR2 YYEEEE. After removal of 4 bases from V and 6 bases from J, the junction contained 7 bases not matched to a gene. The CDR3 runs 15 residues. CDR3 sequence: CASSIWDRGFQPQHF. Written as DNA, the CDR3 is TGTGCCAGCAGCATATGGGACAGGGGATTTCAGCCCCAGCATTTT.

The genes are TRBV18 and TRBJ1-4; D gene unclear. In germline, CDR1 is KGHSH, CDR2 LQKENI. The V gene lost 2 bases and the J gene lost 8 bases, with 6 bases spanning the gap. This CDR3 has 12 amino acids. Here the CDR3 reads CASSPGREKLFF. In nucleotides, the CDR3 is TGTGCCAGCTCACCAGGCAGGGAAAAACTGTTTTTT.

The chain combines TRBV5-1 with TRBJ2-7, with unresolved D. V was pared by 4 bases and J by 3 bases, with 11 bases between. The CDR3 has 13 residues. The V gene's germline CDR1 is SGHRS and CDR2 YFSETQ. CDR3 sequence reads: CASSQLSGYEQYF. In DNA, the CDR3 is TGCGCCAGCAGCCAGTTATCAGGCTACGAGCAGTACTTC.

The chain links TRBV19 to TRBJ2-7; D perhaps matches TRBD1 (6 bases). Germline V CDR1 and CDR2: LNHDA, SQIVND (reference sequence). The CDR3 runs to 14 residues. V lost 7 bases and J 5 bases, leaving 18 bases between the germline ends. CDR3 in amino acids: CASTSTGQGDEQYF. The DNA for the CDR3 is TGTGCCAGTACCTCGACAGGCCAAGGGGACGAGCAGTACTTC.

The chain employs TRBV2 and TRBJ2-3; D remains ambiguous. The CDR3 is 15 residues long. Trimming took off 2 bases at V and 2 bases at J, with 11 bases between the two ends. Germline CDR1 is SNHLY and CDR2 is FYNNEI. The CDR3: CASSETVSITDTQYF. The CDR3 region has the DNA TGTGCCAGCAGTGAAACAGTCAGTATCACAGATACGCAGTATTTT.

V and J are TRBV4-1 and TRBJ1-4; D is ambiguous. The CDR3 has 14 amino acids. V was cut by 1 base and J by 4 bases, with 7 bases left in between. Looked up from germline, CDR1 is MGHRA and CDR2 is YSYEKL. The CDR3 DNA reads TGCGCCAGCAGCCAAGGACTGCTTAATGAAAAACTGTTTTTT. Translation gives CASSQGLLNEKLFF.

V is TRBV5-1 and J is TRBJ2-7; 8 bases line up with TRBD2. Germline V gives CDR1 SGHRS, CDR2 YFSETQ. V lost 2 bases to trimming and J lost 5 bases; unmatched junction nucleotides: 15. CDR3 length equals 17 residues. CDR3 amino acids: CASSFVPITAGDDEQYF. The CDR3 DNA is TGCGCCAGCAGCTTCGTTCCCATAACAGCGGGAGATGACGAGCAGTACTTC.

V usage is TRBV6-6 and J usage is TRBJ1-1; D is undetermined. The CDR3 totals 15 residues. From germline, CDR1 is MNHNY and CDR2 SVGAGI (reference sequence). V gave up 3 bases and J gave up 1 base, with 12 bases separating them. CDR3 sequence (DNA): TGTGCCAGCAGTTATAACCTGGACCGGAACACTGAAGCTTTCTTT. It encodes CASSYNLDRNTEAFF.

The CDR3 sequence is CASSFGYEQYF. CDR3 DNA: TGTGCCAGCAGCTTCGGTTACGAGCAGTACTTC. V is TRBV5-4 and J is TRBJ2-7; D is uncertain. V lost 2 bases, J lost 4 bases, and 4 bases lay in between. The CDR3 consists of 11 residues. The germline gives CDR1 SGHNT, CDR2 YYREEE (reference sequence).

The genes are TRBV6-1 and TRBJ1-5; the D gene is possibly TRBD1 (5 bases). The V end lost 2 bases, the J end lost 10 bases, and 21 bases lay between the germline ends. Germline CDR1 MNHNS, CDR2 SASEGT. The CDR3 extends over 16 amino acids. The chain's CDR3 is CASSENGGVPEIPQHF. The CDR3 DNA reads TGTGCCAGCAGTGAAAATGGGGGGGTGCCCGAGATTCCCCAGCATTTT.

This chain connects TRBV11-3 to TRBJ2-7; TRBD2 aligns across 8 bases. V lost 4 bases and J lost 4; bases outside the gene matches: 3. The V gene's germline CDR1 is SGHNT and CDR2 YENEEA. This CDR3 has 13 amino acids. The CDR3: CASSSSGSYEQYF. The CDR3 nucleotides read TGTGCCAGCAGCTCGAGCGGGAGTTACGAGCAGTACTTC.

V usage is TRBV28 and J usage is TRBJ2-7; 10 bases match TRBD1. The trim removed 5 bases at V and 4 bases at J, leaving 8 bases unmatched. Germline V gene sequence: CDR1 MDHEN, CDR2 SYDVKM. There are 15 residues in the CDR3. The CDR3 sequence: CASSPGDRGGYEQYF. Written as DNA, the CDR3 is TGTGCCAGCAGTCCGGGGGACAGGGGAGGATACGAGCAGTACTTC.

The chain recombines TRBV19 with TRBJ1-1; tentatively, D is TRBD1 (6 bases). The CDR3 totals 16 residues. The germline gives CDR1 LNHDA, CDR2 SQIVND (reference sequence). Trimming shortened V by 6 bases and J by 1 base, and 18 bases separated the two germline ends. The CDR3 here is CASSPPPRGGNTEAFF. For the CDR3, the DNA is TGTGCCAGTAGCCCGCCCCCCAGGGGCGGGAACACTGAAGCTTTCTTT. Full variable domain (outside the CDR3, taken from reference TRBV19 and TRBJ1-1): DGGITQSPKYLFRKEGQNVTLSCEQNLNHDAMYWYRQDPGQGLRLIYYSQIVNDFQKGDIAEGYSVSREKKESFPLTVTSAQKNPTAFYLCASSPPPRGGNTEAFFGQGTRLTVV.

This chain uses TRBV6-5 with TRBJ1-2; 7 bases are shared with TRBD1. V shed 4 bases, J shed 5 bases, and the junction held 4 bases outside the gene matches. The CDR3 contains 13 residues. Per germline, CDR1 MNHEY and CDR2 SVGAGI. CDR3: CASSFGQEYGYTF. Written as DNA, the CDR3 is TGTGCCAGCAGTTTCGGACAGGAGTATGGCTACACCTTC.

V and J are TRBV2 and TRBJ2-2; maybe TRBD1 (5 bases). V shed 3 bases and J shed 5 bases, with 10 bases lying between them. This CDR3 is 14 amino acids long. The germline CDR1 and CDR2 sequences are SNHLY and FYNNEI. This chain's CDR3 is CASSERQSTGELFF. DNA for the CDR3: TGTGCCAGCAGTGAGAGACAGTCGACCGGGGAGCTGTTTTTT.

The J gene is TRBJ2-7, the V gene TRBV19, with TRBD1 matching over 8 bases. CDR3 length: 14 amino acids. The germline CDR1 and CDR2 sequences are LNHDA and SQIVND (reference sequence). Losses at the gene ends were 3 bases for V and 3 bases for J; bases not matched to a gene: 4. Written as DNA, the CDR3 is TGTGCCAGTAGTATTGCTGGACAGGGCTACGAGCAGTACTTC. Amino acids: CASSIAGQGYEQYF.

The chain links TRBV30 to TRBJ2-4; D is possibly TRBD2 (6 bases). The CDR3 loop spans 15 amino acids. Trimming stripped 3 bases from V and 11 bases from J, with 23 bases between. The germline gives CDR1 GTSNPN, CDR2 SVGIG (reference sequence). CDR3 sequence: CAWSPLSPGDSFQYF. Here the CDR3 DNA reads TGTGCCTGGAGCCCCCTATCGCCGGGGGACTCTTTTCAGTACTTC.

This sequence joins TRBV19 and TRBJ1-1; D call uncertain. V lost 7 bases, J lost 5 bases, and 17 bases lay in between. The CDR3 totals 14 residues. CDR1 is LNHDA and CDR2 is SQIVND in the germline V gene (reference sequence). CDR3 protein: CASNNLGVWTEAFF. In nucleotides, the CDR3 is TGTGCCAGTAACAACCTTGGGGTTTGGACTGAAGCTTTCTTT.

In its sample, this clone was seen once. The chain is built from TRBV6-5 and TRBJ2-1, with D perhaps TRBD2 (6 bases). Deletions cut 4 bases from V and 3 bases from J, with 13 bases between. This CDR3 contains 15 residues. Germline CDR1 reads MNHEY; CDR2 reads SVGAGI. The CDR3, as DNA: TGTGCCAGCAGTTCAGGACTATTCAACTACAATGAGCAGTTCTTC. Its translation is CASSSGLFNYNEQFF.